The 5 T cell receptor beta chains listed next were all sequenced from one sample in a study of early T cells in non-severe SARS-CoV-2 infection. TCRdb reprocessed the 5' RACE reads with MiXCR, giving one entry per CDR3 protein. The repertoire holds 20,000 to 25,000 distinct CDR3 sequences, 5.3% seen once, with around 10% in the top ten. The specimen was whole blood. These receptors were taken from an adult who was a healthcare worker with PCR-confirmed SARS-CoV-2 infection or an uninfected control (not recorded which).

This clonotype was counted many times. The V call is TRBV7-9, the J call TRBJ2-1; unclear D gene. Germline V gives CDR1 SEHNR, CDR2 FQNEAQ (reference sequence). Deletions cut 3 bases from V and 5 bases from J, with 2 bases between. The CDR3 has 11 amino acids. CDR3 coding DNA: TGTGCCAGCAGCTTTGACAATGAGCAGTTCTTC. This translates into CASSFDNEQFF.

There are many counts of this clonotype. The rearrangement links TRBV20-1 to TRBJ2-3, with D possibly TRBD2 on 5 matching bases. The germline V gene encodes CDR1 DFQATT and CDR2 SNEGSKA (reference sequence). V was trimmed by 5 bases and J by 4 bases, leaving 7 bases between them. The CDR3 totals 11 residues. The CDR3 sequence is CSADYADTQYF. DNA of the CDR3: TGCAGTGCTGACTACGCAGATACGCAGTATTTT.

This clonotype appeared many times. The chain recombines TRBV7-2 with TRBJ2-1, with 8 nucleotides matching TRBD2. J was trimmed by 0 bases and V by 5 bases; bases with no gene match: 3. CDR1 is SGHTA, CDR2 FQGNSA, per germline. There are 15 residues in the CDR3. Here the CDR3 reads CASSLSGSSYNEQFF. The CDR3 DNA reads TGTGCCAGCAGCCTAAGCGGGAGCTCCTACAATGAGCAGTTCTTC.

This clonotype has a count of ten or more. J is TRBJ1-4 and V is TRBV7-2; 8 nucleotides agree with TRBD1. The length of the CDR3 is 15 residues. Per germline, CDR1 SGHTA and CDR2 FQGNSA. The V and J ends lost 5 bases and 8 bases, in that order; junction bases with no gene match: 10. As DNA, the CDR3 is TGTGCCAGCAGCCCAAGGACAGGGACCGGGGAAAAACTGTTTTTT. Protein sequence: CASSPRTGTGEKLFF.

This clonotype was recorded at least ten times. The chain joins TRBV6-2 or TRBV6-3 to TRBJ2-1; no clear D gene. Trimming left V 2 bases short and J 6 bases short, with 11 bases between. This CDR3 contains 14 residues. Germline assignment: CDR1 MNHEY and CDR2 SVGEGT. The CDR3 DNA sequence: TGTGCCAGCAGTTACCCCCCTGTAGCCAATGAGCAGTTCTTC. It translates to CASSYPPVANEQFF.